These 30 T cell receptor beta chains originate from one sample sequenced in a study of glioma-infiltrating T cells after dendritic cell vaccination. Noted time point: after dendritic cell vaccination, including at tumor progression/relapse. The data were produced by immunoSEQ multiplex PCR, yet TCRdb's version contains in-frame clones alone and is incomplete. The data show 55,000 to 75,000 clones, with about four fifths seen just once and more than 15% held by the top ten. The sample was blood, taken after dendritic cell vaccination. The origin of the receptors is a human donor with glioblastoma.

This chain joins TRBV2 and TRBJ1-6; D not certain. The CDR3 runs to 15 residues. CDR1 is SNHLY and CDR2 is FYNNEI in the germline V gene. V lost 1 base and J 7 bases, leaving 11 bases between the germline ends. The CDR3 sequence: CASSEVSAGNSPLHF. For the CDR3, the DNA is TGTGCCAGCAGTGAAGTGTCAGCGGGAAATTCACCCCTCCACTTT. Full variable domain (outside the CDR3, taken from reference TRBV2 and TRBJ1-6): EPEVTQTPSHQVTQMGQEVILRCVPISNHLYFYWYRQILGQKVEFLVSFYNNEISEKSEIFDDQFSVERPDGSNFTLKIRSTKLEDSAMYFCASSEVSAGNSPLHFGNGTRLTVT.

The DNA of the CDR3 is TGCAGTGCTTCCTCTACCTACGAGCAGTACTTC. Amino acid sequence: CSASSTYEQYF. This chain links TRBV20-1 with TRBJ2-7, with D uncertain. V dropped 5 bases and J dropped 2 bases, with 7 bases sitting between them. This CDR3 has 11 amino acids. Germline CDR1 reads DFQATT; CDR2 reads SNEGSKA (reference sequence).

V is TRBV7-9 and J is TRBJ2-5; D unclear. The CDR3 runs to 15 residues. In germline, CDR1 is SEHNR, CDR2 FQNEAQ (reference sequence). Between the trimmed V and J ends, which lost 1 base and 1 base, there was a span of 10 bases. CDR3 residues: CASSLEARSQETQYF. In nucleotides, the CDR3 is TGTGCCAGCAGCTTAGAAGCTAGAAGCCAAGAGACCCAGTACTTC.

The chain recombines TRBV7-9 with TRBJ1-2; D call uncertain. With 2 bases removed from V and 5 bases from J, the gap between germline ends came to 6 bases. The germline V gene has CDR1 SEHNR and CDR2 FQNEAQ (reference sequence). The CDR3 spans 12 residues. This CDR3 is CASSLIQYGYTF. The CDR3 bases are TGTGCCAGCAGCTTAATCCAGTATGGCTACACCTTC. Using reference TRBV7-9 and TRBJ1-2 for the parts outside the CDR3, the full variable domain is DTGVSQNPRHKITKRGQNVTFRCDPISEHNRLYWYRQTLGQGPEFLTYFQNEAQLEKSRLLSDRFSAERPKGSFSTLEIQRTEQGDSAMYLCASSLIQYGYTFGSGTRLTVV.

The chain is built from TRBV30 and TRBJ2-7; TRBD1 aligns across 9 bases. Germline CDR1 is GTSNPN and CDR2 is SVGIG (reference sequence). The CDR3 sequence is 12 residues long. V lost 3 bases to trimming and J lost 6 bases; unmatched junction nucleotides: 3. CDR3 DNA: TGTGCCTGGAGCCCGACAGGGGGCGAGCAGTACTTC. It encodes CAWSPTGGEQYF.

The rearrangement links TRBV5-6 to TRBJ2-5; 10 bases map to TRBD1. Germline assignment: CDR1 SGHDT and CDR2 YYEEEE. The CDR3 totals 16 residues. V lost 3 bases and J lost 4; bases outside the gene matches: 9. The CDR3: CASSYDTTGGVETQYF. The CDR3 nucleotides read TGTGCCAGCAGCTACGACACGACAGGGGGCGTAGAGACCCAGTACTTC.

The chain is built from TRBV5-1 and TRBJ1-4; D is unclear. This CDR3 has 19 amino acids. V was clipped by 3 bases and J by 0 bases, with 21 bases between them. Germline lookup yields CDR1 SGHRS and CDR2 YFSETQ. The CDR3 spells CASSSPDYFKASTNEKLFF. CDR3 bases: TGCGCCAGCAGCTCCCCAGACTACTTCAAGGCCTCAACTAATGAAAAACTGTTTTTT. The variable domain in full, completed from reference TRBV5-1 and TRBJ1-4, reads KAGVTQTPRYLIKTRGQQVTLSCSPISGHRSVSWYQQTPGQGLQFLFEYFSETQRNKGNFPGRFSGRQFSNSRSEMNVSTLELGDSALYLCASSSPDYFKASTNEKLFFGSGTQLSVL.

The chain carries TRBV5-4 and TRBJ1-1; D is unresolved. There are 14 residues in the CDR3. Germline assignment: CDR1 SGHNT and CDR2 YYREEE (reference sequence). V was cut by 4 bases and J by 1 base, with 11 bases left in between. The chain's CDR3 is CASSQDAGNTEAFF. DNA of the CDR3: TGTGCCAGCAGCCAGGACGCGGGGAACACTGAAGCTTTCTTT.

The V and J genes are TRBV9 and TRBJ2-5; tentatively, D is TRBD2 (5 bases). Germline V gene sequence: CDR1 SGDLS, CDR2 YYNGEE. V lost 3 bases and J lost 5, with 14 bases in between. The CDR3 length is 14 residues. The CDR3 is CASSGTSGSETQYF. CDR3 nucleotides: TGTGCCAGCAGCGGGACGTCGGGAAGTGAGACCCAGTACTTC.

The chain carries TRBV4-2 and TRBJ2-1; TRBD2 aligns across 8 bases. The V gene end was trimmed by 1 base and the J gene end by 4 bases; junction bases not matched to a gene: 6. Germline lookup yields CDR1 LGHNA and CDR2 YNFKEQ. The CDR3 has 16 residues. CDR3 loop: CASSQVGVAGYNEQFF. In nucleotides, the CDR3 is TGTGCCAGCAGCCAAGTTGGAGTAGCGGGGTACAATGAGCAGTTCTTC.

This clone was picked up one time. The chain links TRBV5-6 to TRBJ2-1, with 7 bases fitting TRBD2. CDR3 length: 16 residues. Per germline, CDR1 SGHDT and CDR2 YYEEEE. The V segment lost 4 bases and the J segment 6 bases; nucleotides outside the gene matches: 13. The CDR3 coding sequence is TGTGCCAGCAGCATGGGACTATCGAAAGCATCCAATGAGCAGTTCTTC. Its translation: CASSMGLSKASNEQFF.

The chain links TRBV7-6 to TRBJ2-5; TRBD2 aligns across 12 bases. CDR3 length equals 17 residues. J gave up 5 bases and V 1 base, and 8 bases lay outside the gene matches. Germline CDR1 reads SGHVS; CDR2 reads FNYEAQ. CDR3 coding DNA: TGTGCCAGCAGCTTAGGAGCTAGCGGGGGGGCCTCTGAGACCCAGTACTTC. This sequence encodes CASSLGASGGASETQYF.

This clone was picked up a small number of times. The chain has TRBV7-6 and TRBJ1-3; D gene unclear. Germline CDR1 reads SGHVS; CDR2 reads FNYEAQ. The CDR3 runs to 16 residues. Deletions cut 4 bases from V and 4 bases from J, with 17 bases between. CDR3 sequence (DNA): TGTGCCAGCAGCTCAGCTACAGAGAGTACAGGAAACACCATATATTTT. Amino acid sequence: CASSSATESTGNTIYF.

The chain recombines TRBV2 with TRBJ1-1, with TRBD1 matching 9 bases. The V gene's germline CDR1 is SNHLY and CDR2 FYNNEI. Trimming took 9 bases from V and 6 from J; bases not matched to a gene: 14. The CDR3 has 15 residues. Here the CDR3 reads CASNRGPSRGPEAFF. DNA of the CDR3: TGTGCCAGTAACAGGGGGCCTTCCCGTGGTCCTGAAGCTTTCTTT.

V usage is TRBV2 and J usage is TRBJ1-4; D is unclear. This CDR3 has 14 residues. The V and J ends lost 7 bases and 4 bases respectively, with 13 bases between them. Germline V gene lookup returns CDR1 SNHLY and CDR2 FYNNEI. CDR3 residues: CASNPLEGNEKLFF. CDR3 DNA sequence: TGTGCCAGCAACCCCCTTGAGGGTAATGAAAAACTGTTTTTT.

The gene calls are TRBV5-1 and TRBJ2-7; D remains ambiguous. The CDR3 contains 15 residues. The germline CDR1 and CDR2 sequences are SGHRS and YFSETQ. V was clipped by 1 base and J by 1 base, with 12 bases between them. DNA of the CDR3: TGCGCCAGCAGCTTGCGGCCAGGAACATCCTACGAGCAGTACTTC. Translating it yields CASSLRPGTSYEQYF.

The chain has TRBV4-1 and TRBJ1-1, with D possibly TRBD1 on 5 matching bases. Looked up from germline, CDR1 is MGHRA and CDR2 is YSYEKL. V was shortened by 1 base and J by 8 bases, with 14 bases between the two germline ends. This CDR3 comprises 14 residues. The CDR3 DNA reads as TGCGCCAGCAGCCAAGGCAGGGACTCGAGAGAAGCTTTCTTT. It yields the protein CASSQGRDSREAFF.

The CDR3 DNA reads TGTGCCAGCAGCCAAGAGGAGACTAGCGGGGGGATGTACGAGCAGTACTTC. Protein product: CASSQEETSGGMYEQYF. The V gene is TRBV4-2, the J gene TRBJ2-7, with 13 bases lining up with TRBD2. This CDR3 region has 17 residues. V lost 0 bases, J lost 4 bases, and 6 bases stayed unmatched. In germline, CDR1 is LGHNA, CDR2 YNFKEQ.

This clone was detected a few times. This chain connects TRBV5-1 to TRBJ2-7, with D perhaps TRBD1 (6 bases). The germline CDR1 and CDR2 sequences are SGHRS and YFSETQ. This CDR3 has 14 residues. Trimming removed 1 base at V and 5 bases at J, with 13 bases between. DNA of the CDR3: TGCGCCAGCAGCTTGCAAACAGGGATGGACGAGCAGTACTTC. The encoded protein is CASSLQTGMDEQYF.

V is TRBV6-1 and J is TRBJ1-5; possibly TRBD1 for D (6 bases). The CDR3 has 15 amino acids. V lost 9 bases to trimming and J lost 0 bases, with 15 bases between them. Germline-derived CDR1 and CDR2 are MNHNS and SASEGT. The CDR3 sequence is CASGGLFNSNQPQHF. The DNA for the CDR3 is TGTGCCAGTGGGGGCCTATTCAATAGCAATCAGCCCCAGCATTTT.

This clone was observed a handful of times. The chain carries TRBV7-2 and TRBJ1-5; D remains ambiguous. CDR1 and CDR2 from the germline V gene are SGHTA and FQGNSA. The V gene lost 5 bases and the J gene lost 8 bases, with 22 bases spanning the gap. This CDR3 region has 16 residues. The CDR3 DNA reads as TGTGCCAGCAGCCCATACCCCCGAGCCCCGCGAGAGCCCCAGCATTTT. It codes for CASSPYPRAPREPQHF.

The chain links TRBV6-5 to TRBJ2-2; 9 positions match TRBD1. V shed 1 base, J shed 5 bases, and the junction held 2 bases outside the gene matches. The germline V gene has CDR1 MNHEY and CDR2 SVGAGI. This CDR3 has 15 residues. DNA for the CDR3: TGTGCCAGCAGTTACTTCGGGACAGGGACCGGGGAGCTGTTTTTT. It is translated as CASSYFGTGTGELFF.

A single count supports this clone. The chain is built from TRBV4-2 and TRBJ2-1; 8 bases line up with TRBD2. The CDR3 has 15 residues. Germline V gene lookup returns CDR1 LGHNA and CDR2 YNFKEQ. The V and J ends lost 4 bases and 6 bases, in that order; junction bases with no gene match: 8. For the CDR3, the DNA is TGTGCCAGCAGCCCCGGGACTAGAGATCTCAATGAGCAGTTCTTC. Protein product: CASSPGTRDLNEQFF.

This chain links TRBV4-1 with TRBJ2-7; 9 bases line up with TRBD2. J gave up 4 bases and V 0 bases, and 7 bases lay outside the gene matches. The CDR3 is made up of 16 amino acids. Germline V gives CDR1 MGHRA, CDR2 YSYEKL. CDR3 sequence (DNA): TGCGCCAGCAGCCAAGATAGGCGCGGGGGGGCTTACGAGCAGTACTTC. Its translation: CASSQDRRGGAYEQYF.

This chain connects TRBV7-6 to TRBJ1-2; 8 bases agree with TRBD1. Trimming cost V 1 base and J 8 bases; bases outside gene matches: 6. The CDR3 length is 14 residues. The germline V gene has CDR1 SGHVS and CDR2 FNYEAQ. The CDR3 spells CASSLVQGAIGYTF. Here the CDR3 DNA reads TGTGCCAGCAGCTTAGTTCAGGGGGCGATCGGCTACACCTTC.

V is TRBV11-3 and J is TRBJ1-6; D might be TRBD1 (6 bases). The germline gives CDR1 SGHNT, CDR2 YENEEA. CDR3 length equals 15 residues. Trimming left V 5 bases short and J 9 bases short, with 17 bases between. The DNA for the CDR3 is TGTGCCAGCAGCCCCAGGGGCGTTACGGGTTCACCCCTCCACTTT. This translates into CASSPRGVTGSPLHF.

This clone was detected a few times. The CDR3 nucleotides are TGTGCCAGCTCACCCGGCGGGGGTCGCAATCAGCCCCAGCATTTT. It is translated as CASSPGGGRNQPQHF. The J gene is TRBJ1-5, the V gene TRBV18; perhaps TRBD1 as D (5 bases). V gave up 3 bases and J gave up 2 bases, with 11 bases separating them. Germline V gene lookup returns CDR1 KGHSH and CDR2 LQKENI. The CDR3 is made up of 15 amino acids.

In regard to this clone: A read error may account for a junction end that differs from germline. The chain uses TRBV5-4 and TRBJ2-3; TRBD2 might be the D (6 bases). The CDR3 runs to 12 residues. Germline V gives CDR1 SGHNT, CDR2 YYREEE (reference sequence). The CDR3 DNA follows: TGCTCCACCCGCAGAGCGGGTGATACGCAGTATTTT. As protein: CSTRRAGDTQYF.

The chain has TRBV4-3 and TRBJ2-7; 9 positions agree with TRBD1. The CDR3 sequence is 15 residues long. Germline CDR1 and CDR2: LGHNA and YSLEER. Unmatched junction bases numbered 7, after V lost 1 base and J lost 6 bases. The CDR3 region has the DNA TGCGCCAGCAGCCAAGTTGGGGACAGGGAGGGCGAGCAGTACTTC. It yields the protein CASSQVGDREGEQYF.

For this clone: Additional DNA sequences in this sample encode the identical CDR3. V and J are TRBV6-5 and TRBJ2-2; perhaps TRBD1 as D (6 bases). The CDR3 has 14 amino acids. V was pared by 8 bases and J by 1 base, with 11 bases between. The germline V gene encodes CDR1 MNHEY and CDR2 SVGAGI. The CDR3 bases are TGTGCCAGCCGGACAGAACTGAACACCGGGGAGCTGTTTTTT. Its protein is CASRTELNTGELFF.